This is a list of T cell receptor beta chains from one sample in a study of T cell responses to AZD1222 COVID-19 vaccine. The method was immunoSEQ multiplex PCR; TCRdb's version includes in-frame clones alone and lacks a portion of them. The sample records around 160,000 clones, roughly 90% being singletons. The starting material was peripheral blood, obtained on day 0 of AZD1222 vaccination. Every receptor here comes from an adult in good health. Both conserved end residues are part of each CDR3. D genes are given only for firm matches. A clone size is listed for some rows: how often the clone was seen (once, few, many), or a class if it is expanded.

>-|TRBV14|TRBJ2-2|-
TGTGCCAGCAGCCAAGTCCGGCTGCCCACCGGGGAGCTGTTTTTT
CASSQVRLPTGELFF
>-|TRBV24-1|TRBJ2-7|-
TGTGCCACCAGTGATCCAGGCGGTAGTCGCGACGAGCAGTACTTC
CATSDPGGSRDEQYF
>once|TRBV3-1/TRBV3-2|TRBJ1-3|TRBD1
TGTGCCAGCAGCACCTGGGACAGTGTAACTGGAAACACCATATATTTT
CASSTWDSVTGNTIYF
>few|TRBV28|TRBJ1-1|TRBD1
TGTGCCAGCGGAGGTGACAGGGGCGGCACTGAAGCTTTCTTT
CASGGDRGGTEAFF
>once|TRBV10-3|TRBJ1-1|-
TGTGCCATCAGTCCAGGTGTAAAGATCAGAACTCTGAGGGCTTTCTTT
CAISPGVKIRTLRAFF
>-|TRBV3-1/TRBV3-2|TRBJ1-1|-
TGTGCCAGCAGCCAAGGCGGTGAAGCTTTCTTT
CASSQGGEAFF
>-|TRBV5-4|TRBJ2-3|-
TGTGCCAGCAGTCCACCGAACACAGATACGCAGTATTTT
CASSPPNTDTQYF
>once|TRBV28|TRBJ1-1|-
TGTGCCAGCAGGGAACAGCACACTGAAGCTTTCTTT
CASREQHTEAFF
>few|TRBV30|TRBJ2-2|TRBD2
TGTGCCTGGAGCCAAGCGGGGGGGCATTCCGGGGAGCTGTTTTTT
CAWSQAGGHSGELFF
>-|TRBV28|TRBJ1-5|-
TGTGCCAGCAGTTTAATGGGTTATCAGCCCCAGCATTTT
CASSLMGYQPQHF
>few|TRBV3-1/TRBV3-2|TRBJ2-2|TRBD2
TGTGCCAGCGGTCCCGGGACTATCCCCAACGGGGAGCTGTTTTTT
CASGPGTIPNGELFF
>-|TRBV9|TRBJ2-1|TRBD2
TGTGCCAGCAGCGGAATAGCGGGAGTCGACAATGAGCAGTTCTTC
CASSGIAGVDNEQFF
>-|TRBV29-1|TRBJ2-1|TRBD1
TGCAGCGTCGCAAGGGGGACAGGTCCGTACAATGAGCAGTTCTTC
CSVARGTGPYNEQFF
>-|TRBV27|TRBJ2-2|-
TGTGCCAGCAGTTTGTTGGGGACAGGACGCCCGGGACTACCCCACAAAGGGGAGCTGTTTTTT
CASSLLGTGRPGLPHKGELFF
>-|TRBV13|TRBJ2-2|-
TGTGCCAGCAGCTTAGTAGGAAGGGCCGGGGAGCTGTTTTTT
CASSLVGRAGELFF
>once|TRBV9|TRBJ1-2|TRBD1
TGTGCCAGCAGCCCGGGACAGCGGGATGGCTACACCTTC
CASSPGQRDGYTF
>few|TRBV6-2/TRBV6-3|TRBJ1-1|TRBD1
TGTGCCAGCAGTTACCAAGGACAGGGGGATGCTTTCTTT
CASSYQGQGDAFF
>-|TRBV28|TRBJ1-1|-
TGTGCCAGCAGTTTGGAGGGGCGTCGGACTGAAGCTTTCTTT
CASSLEGRRTEAFF
>-|TRBV5-4|TRBJ2-2|-
TGTGCCAGCAGCCTGGACAACTTGAACACCGGGGAGCTGTTTTTT
CASSLDNLNTGELFF
>-|TRBV28|TRBJ2-7|-
TGTGCCAGCAGTTTAGGTACACTGACCTACGAGCAGTACTTC
CASSLGTLTYEQYF
>-|TRBV28|TRBJ1-1|-
TGTGCCAGCAGTTTGCCGGGGGTCGGGGACACTGAAGCTTTCTTT
CASSLPGVGDTEAFF
>-|TRBV6-5|TRBJ2-2|TRBD1
TGTGCCAGCAAGTATCAGGGGGCGAACACCGGGGAGCTGTTTTTT
CASKYQGANTGELFF
>-|TRBV29-1|TRBJ1-1|-
TGCAGCGTCTCGACAGTGAACACTGAAGCTTTCTTT
CSVSTVNTEAFF
>-|TRBV2|TRBJ2-7|-
TGTGCCAGCAGTGAAAAGGGCCCTCCCTCCTACGAGCAGTACTTC
CASSEKGPPSYEQYF
>few|TRBV30|TRBJ2-7|TRBD2
TGTGCCTGGAGGCGGACTAGCGGGACGTACGAGCAGTACTTC
CAWRRTSGTYEQYF
>-|TRBV3-1/TRBV3-2|TRBJ2-5|-
TGTGCCAGCAGCCAAGGCGCCGCCCCGGGGACCCAGTACTTC
CASSQGAAPGTQYF
>-|TRBV6-5|TRBJ2-3|-
TGTGCCAGCAGCCCGGGGGGCGGAGATACGCAGTATTTT
CASSPGGGDTQYF
>-|TRBV7-6|TRBJ2-5|TRBD2
TGTGCCAGCAGCCAAGCCTCAGCGGGGGAGACCCAGTACTTC
CASSQASAGETQYF
>few|TRBV5-1|TRBJ1-3|-
TGCGCCAGCAGCCTGACCTCGGTTTTCTCTGGAAACACCATATATTTT
CASSLTSVFSGNTIYF
>once|TRBV2|TRBJ2-1|TRBD2
TGTGCCAGCACTCACGGACTAGCGGGAGAGGGCGCCTACAATGAGCAGTTCTTC
CASTHGLAGEGAYNEQFF
>-|TRBV4-3|TRBJ2-1|-
TGCGCCAGCAGCCAAGATACCCCGGTTGGGGATGAGCAGTTCTTC
CASSQDTPVGDEQFF
>-|TRBV9|TRBJ1-3|-
TGTGCCAGCACCGGAAGCAAGGACCGACCGAACGAAGGAAACACCATATATTTT
CASTGSKDRPNEGNTIYF
>once|TRBV28|TRBJ2-5|-
TGTGCCAGCAACGGGGGCCCCATTTCGAAGACCCAGTACTTC
CASNGGPISKTQYF
>once|TRBV4-3|TRBJ2-2|TRBD1
TGCGCCAGCAGCCAAGATAGGGAACGGACAGGGGTCACCGGGGAGCTGTTTTTT
CASSQDRERTGVTGELFF
>-|TRBV28|TRBJ2-7|TRBD1
TGTGCCAGCAACTCACCTACGGGCAGGGGGCGCAGCGAGCAGTACTTC
CASNSPTGRGRSEQYF
>-|TRBV7-2|TRBJ1-4|-
TGTGCCAGCAGCTTAGTCCAGTTCACAGGCCCAAATGAAAAACTGTTTTTT
CASSLVQFTGPNEKLFF
>-|TRBV4-1|TRBJ1-2|-
TGCGCCAGCAGCCCCCCAGAGGGGGGCTTGGGCTATGGCTACACCTTC
CASSPPEGGLGYGYTF
>many|TRBV7-2|TRBJ2-1|-
TGTGCCAGCAGCTTAGAATCAAGGCGGCTAGGACCGTTCTTC
CASSLESRRLGPFF
>once|TRBV5-1|TRBJ2-3|TRBD2
TGCGCCAGCAGCGAGGCGGTTAGCGGGAGAGTAAATACGCAGTATTTT
CASSEAVSGRVNTQYF
>once|TRBV2|TRBJ2-5|TRBD2
TGTGCCAGCAGTGGGAGGACGGGAGCGGGGAGTGAGACCCAGTACTTC
CASSGRTGAGSETQYF
>-|TRBV19|TRBJ2-5|-
TGTGCCAGTAGTATAAAACAGGGAGGGGAGACCCAGTACTTC
CASSIKQGGETQYF
>-|TRBV2|TRBJ1-2|TRBD1
TGTGCCAGCAGTGAAAACGGACAGGGGAGCCGTGGCTACACCTTC
CASSENGQGSRGYTF